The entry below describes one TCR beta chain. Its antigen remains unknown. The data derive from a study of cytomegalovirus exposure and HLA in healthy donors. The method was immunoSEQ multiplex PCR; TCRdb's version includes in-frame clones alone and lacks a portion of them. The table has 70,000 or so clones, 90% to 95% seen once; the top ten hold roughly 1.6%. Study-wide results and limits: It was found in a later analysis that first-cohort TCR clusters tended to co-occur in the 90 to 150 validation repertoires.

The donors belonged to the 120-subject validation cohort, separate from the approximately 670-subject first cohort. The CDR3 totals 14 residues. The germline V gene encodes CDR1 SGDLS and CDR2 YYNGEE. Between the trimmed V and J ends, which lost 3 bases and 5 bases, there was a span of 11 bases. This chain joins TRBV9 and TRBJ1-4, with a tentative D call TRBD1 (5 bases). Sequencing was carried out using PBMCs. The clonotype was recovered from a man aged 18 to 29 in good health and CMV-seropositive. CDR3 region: CASSEQVTNEKLFF. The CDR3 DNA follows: TGTGCCAGCAGCGAACAGGTTACCAATGAAAAACTGTTTTTT. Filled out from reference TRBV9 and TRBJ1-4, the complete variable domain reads DSGVTQTPKHLITATGQRVTLRCSPRSGDLSVYWYQQSLDQGLQFLIQYYNGEERAKGNILERFSAQQFPDLHSELNLSSLELGDSALYFCASSEQVTNEKLFFGSGTQLSVL.